What follows are 25 T cell receptor beta chains derived from one specimen sequenced in a study of beta chain features in type 1 diabetes. Every isolated RNA sample was fully reverse transcribed, so sequencing captured expressed TCRB transcripts. Sequencing used immunoSEQ multiplex PCR; TCRdb keeps in-frame clones, though not all of them. The sample yields around 250,000 clones, 12% to 15% seen once. Input material: naive CD4+ T cells from blood. These receptors were obtained from a woman in her thirties or forties in good health.

The rearrangement joins TRBV7-9 to TRBJ1-1, with a tentative D call TRBD1 (6 bases). Per germline, CDR1 SEHNR and CDR2 FQNEAQ (reference sequence). This CDR3 has 14 residues. The V end was cut by 1 base, the J end by 1 base, with 7 bases between. The DNA for the CDR3 is TGTGCCAGCAGCTTAGGGGGGCAGAACACTGAAGCTTTCTTT. This encodes CASSLGGQNTEAFF.

A few counts support this clone. The rearrangement uses TRBV7-2 and TRBJ2-7, with D possibly matching TRBD2 (6 bases). The CDR3 length is 14 residues. From germline, CDR1 is SGHTA and CDR2 FQGNSA. The germline V and J ends were trimmed by 5 bases and 5 bases, with 16 bases remaining between them. CDR3 loop: CASSRGAGIHEQYF. Here the CDR3 DNA reads TGTGCCAGCAGCAGGGGTGCGGGGATCCACGAGCAGTACTTC. Complete variable domain (other parts from reference TRBV7-2 and TRBJ2-7): GAGVSQSPSNKVTEKGKDVELRCDPISGHTALYWYRQSLGQGLEFLIYFQGNSAPDKSGLPSDRFSAERTGGSVSTLTIQRTQQEDSAVYLCASSRGAGIHEQYFGPGTRLTVT.

The CDR3 region is CASSPMDLDEQYF. Here the CDR3 DNA reads TGTGCCAGCTCACCGATGGACTTGGACGAGCAGTACTTC. This rearrangement joins TRBV18 to TRBJ2-7; a possible D gene is TRBD2 (5 bases). CDR3 length equals 13 residues. The germline V gene encodes CDR1 KGHSH and CDR2 LQKENI. The V gene lost 3 bases and the J gene lost 5 bases, with 11 bases spanning the gap.

V and J are TRBV19 and TRBJ2-3; the match to TRBD1 covers 8 bases. The CDR3 length is 15 residues. In germline, CDR1 is LNHDA, CDR2 SQIVND (reference sequence). V dropped 4 bases and J dropped 5; count of bases not matched to a gene: 8. In nucleotides, the CDR3 is TGTGCCAGTAGTAGGACAGGGACCTTGGGAGATACGCAGTATTTT. Protein sequence: CASSRTGTLGDTQYF.

This clone was detected a few times. The chain links TRBV19 to TRBJ2-2; TRBD1 matches 9 bases. Per the germline V gene, CDR1 is LNHDA and CDR2 is SQIVND (reference sequence). With 3 bases clipped from V and 6 bases from J, the junction kept 5 bases outside the gene matches. This CDR3 contains 15 residues. The CDR3 reads CASSITGGAAGELFF. For the CDR3, the DNA is TGTGCCAGTAGTATCACAGGGGGCGCGGCCGGGGAGCTGTTTTTT.

The table lists this clone with a few counts. This chain connects TRBV5-4 to TRBJ2-5; TRBD1 matches at 9 bases. The DNA end lines up better with TRBJ2-7; the J call may be wrong. Germline CDR1 SGHNT, CDR2 YYREEE (reference sequence). The CDR3 spans 15 residues. The CDR3 DNA reads TGTGCCAGCAGCCAACCGGGACAGGGCTCCTACGAGCAGTACTTC. Its translation: CASSQPGQGSYEQYF.

The chain links TRBV4-3 to TRBJ2-1, with TRBD2 identical over 9 bases. CDR3 size: 17 residues. With 4 bases clipped from V and 0 bases from J, the junction kept 7 bases outside the gene matches. Germline V gives CDR1 LGHNA, CDR2 YSLEER. The CDR3 here is CASSRLAGSSSYNEQFF. As DNA, the CDR3 is TGCGCCAGCAGCCGCCTAGCGGGGTCGAGCTCCTACAATGAGCAGTTCTTC.

The sample holds a few counts of this clone. V usage is TRBV5-1 and J usage is TRBJ2-7, with TRBD2 identical over 10 bases. CDR3 length: 13 amino acids. Germline assignment: CDR1 SGHRS and CDR2 YFSETQ. J lost 7 bases, V lost 1 base, and 2 bases had no gene match. The CDR3 loop is CASSLLAGVEQYF. In DNA, the CDR3 is TGCGCCAGCAGCTTGCTAGCGGGGGTAGAGCAGTACTTC. The whole variable domain, remainder taken from reference TRBV5-1 and TRBJ2-7, is KAGVTQTPRYLIKTRGQQVTLSCSPISGHRSVSWYQQTPGQGLQFLFEYFSETQRNKGNFPGRFSGRQFSNSRSEMNVSTLELGDSALYLCASSLLAGVEQYFGPGTRLTVT.

The chain employs TRBV5-4 and TRBJ1-1; TRBD1 agrees at 8 bases. This CDR3 comprises 14 residues. Losses at the gene ends were 4 bases for V and 4 bases for J; bases not matched to a gene: 6. Germline-derived CDR1 and CDR2 are SGHNT and YYREEE (reference sequence). The CDR3 protein is CASSQDTGGTEAFF. CDR3 in DNA: TGTGCCAGCAGCCAAGATACAGGGGGCACTGAAGCTTTCTTT.

This clone has more than one count but fewer than ten. The chain employs TRBV7-9 and TRBJ2-3; TRBD2 is a possible D gene (6 bases). Germline V CDR1 and CDR2: SEHNR, FQNEAQ (reference sequence). V was clipped by 5 bases and J by 4 bases, with 16 bases between them. There are 15 residues in the CDR3. Here the CDR3 reads CASSPGEGEADTQYF. The CDR3 DNA reads TGTGCCAGCAGCCCCGGGGAAGGGGAGGCAGATACGCAGTATTTT.

This clone was seen a few times. V gene TRBV5-6 combines with J gene TRBJ1-3; D is uncertain. Germline V lookup: CDR1 SGHDT, CDR2 YYEEEE. The V gene lost 4 bases and the J gene lost 0 bases, with 11 bases spanning the gap. The CDR3 loop spans 15 amino acids. CDR3 amino acids: CASSSAISSGNTIYF. The CDR3 bases are TGTGCCAGCAGCAGTGCTATTAGCTCTGGAAACACCATATATTTT.

The chain employs TRBV7-9 and TRBJ1-1; the D is unclear. The CDR3 sequence is 14 residues long. Germline CDR1 reads SEHNR; CDR2 reads FQNEAQ (reference sequence). The V and J ends lost 5 bases and 3 bases respectively, with 13 bases between them. The CDR3: CASSPFLEDTEAFF. CDR3 DNA: TGTGCCAGCAGCCCATTTTTAGAGGACACTGAAGCTTTCTTT.

The table lists this clone with a few counts. This chain connects TRBV5-1 to TRBJ1-1; 12 positions match TRBD1. Germline values: CDR1 SGHRS, CDR2 YFSETQ. There are 16 residues in the CDR3. V trimming: 3 bases; J trimming: 4 bases; junction bases outside the gene matches: 7. The CDR3 nucleotides are TGCGCCAGCAGCTACCCGGGACAGGGGGCGGTCACTGAAGCTTTCTTT. Protein sequence: CASSYPGQGAVTEAFF.

This clone showed up just once. The chain joins TRBV25-1 to TRBJ2-7; possible D gene TRBD2, 6 bases. Trimming stripped 0 bases from V and 7 bases from J, with 13 bases between. Germline lookup yields CDR1 MGHDK and CDR2 SYGVNS. This CDR3 is built from 14 residues. In DNA form, the CDR3 reads TGTGCCAGCAGTGAATATCCAGGGACTCATGAGCAGTACTTC. As protein: CASSEYPGTHEQYF.

This chain connects TRBV10-3 to TRBJ2-3; TRBD2 agrees at 8 bases. The V gene's germline CDR1 is ENHRY and CDR2 SYGVKD. This CDR3 is built from 13 residues. V shed 4 bases and J 8 bases; nucleotides not matched to a gene: 5. Written as DNA, the CDR3 is TGTGCCATCAGTGGGACGAGCGGGGGTACGCAGTATTTT. It yields the protein CAISGTSGGTQYF.

The chain joins TRBV5-1 to TRBJ2-2; 10 nucleotides align to TRBD2. The CDR3 runs to 15 residues. CDR1 and CDR2 (germline): SGHRS, YFSETQ. The J segment lost 5 bases and the V segment lost 5 bases, leaving 6 bases of the junction unmatched. DNA of the CDR3: TGCGCCAGCAGTGGGCTAGCGGGGGCAACCGGGGAGCTGTTTTTT. It is translated as CASSGLAGATGELFF.

This clone has a handful of counts. CDR3 in amino acids: CSSTGWGGLTDTQYF. Written as DNA, the CDR3 is TGCAGCTCAACGGGGTGGGGGGGGCTAACAGATACGCAGTATTTT. The chain carries TRBV29-1 and TRBJ2-3; tentative D call: TRBD2 (7 bases). The V and J ends lost 8 bases and 3 bases respectively, with 21 bases between them. The CDR3 spans 15 residues. Germline assignment: CDR1 SQVTM and CDR2 ANQGSEA.

This clone showed up just a few times. The V and J genes are TRBV2 and TRBJ1-1; tentatively, D is TRBD1 (5 bases). Trimming took off 7 bases at V and 4 bases at J, with 10 bases between the two ends. Germline V gene lookup returns CDR1 SNHLY and CDR2 FYNNEI. The CDR3 runs 12 residues. CDR3 residues: CASIQGVTEAFF. As DNA, the CDR3 is TGTGCCAGCATCCAAGGGGTCACTGAAGCTTTCTTT.

At least ten counts were recorded for this clone. The chain joins TRBV13 to TRBJ2-2; tentatively, D is TRBD2 (5 bases). Germline CDR1 is PRHDT and CDR2 is FYEKMQ (reference sequence). V lost 3 bases and J lost 3, with 14 bases in between. The CDR3 spans 16 residues. CDR3 sequence (DNA): TGTGCCAGCAGCTTCCGGTCGGGGAAGGACACCGGGGAGCTGTTTTTT. Translating it yields CASSFRSGKDTGELFF. Full variable domain (missing parts from reference TRBV13 and TRBJ2-2): AAGVIQSPRHLIKEKRETATLKCYPIPRHDTVYWYQQGPGQDPQFLISFYEKMQSDKGSIPDRFSAQQFSDYHSELNMSSLELGDSALYFCASSFRSGKDTGELFFGEGSRLTVL.

This clone was observed a few times. This chain connects TRBV5-1 to TRBJ1-6, with TRBD1 identical over 8 bases. In germline, CDR1 is SGHRS, CDR2 YFSETQ. V lost 3 bases, J lost 15 bases, and 11 bases stayed unmatched. CDR3 length: 14 residues. For the CDR3, the DNA is TGCGCCAGCAGCTCCCAGGGGGCCGCCCCGAACCTCCACTTT. Protein product: CASSSQGAAPNLHF.

The gene calls are TRBV5-1 and TRBJ2-7; TRBD1 agrees at 8 bases. Looked up from germline, CDR1 is SGHRS and CDR2 is YFSETQ. V trimming: 2 bases; J trimming: 6 bases; junction bases outside the gene matches: 10. The CDR3 totals 15 residues. The CDR3 here is CASSLNQAGGREQYF. CDR3 bases: TGCGCCAGCAGCTTAAATCAAGCAGGGGGCCGCGAGCAGTACTTC.

This chain links TRBV19 with TRBJ2-2, with a tentative D call TRBD2 (6 bases). Deletions cut 4 bases from V and 2 bases from J, with 14 bases between. CDR3 size: 16 residues. Looked up from germline, CDR1 is LNHDA and CDR2 is SQIVND (reference sequence). The CDR3: CASSTRGTGNTGELFF. The CDR3 DNA sequence: TGTGCCAGTAGTACCCGCGGGACGGGAAACACCGGGGAGCTGTTTTTT.

J is TRBJ2-1 and V is TRBV2; 10 bases line up with TRBD1. Unmatched junction bases numbered 14, after V lost 4 bases and J lost 5 bases. The V gene's germline CDR1 is SNHLY and CDR2 FYNNEI. This CDR3 is built from 18 residues. The CDR3 here is CASSVLSRWGQGNNEQFF. CDR3 coding DNA: TGTGCCAGCAGTGTATTGAGTCGGTGGGGACAGGGGAACAATGAGCAGTTCTTC.

The genes are TRBV5-6 and TRBJ1-2; D uncertain. V gave up 1 base and J gave up 4 bases, with 14 bases separating them. Germline V gene sequence: CDR1 SGHDT, CDR2 YYEEEE. The CDR3 spans 15 residues. In DNA, the CDR3 is TGTGCCAGCAGCTTGTGGGCAGAGACACCCTATGGCTACACCTTC. This sequence encodes CASSLWAETPYGYTF.

This clone occurred a few times. V gene TRBV11-2 combines with J gene TRBJ2-5; tentatively, D is TRBD2 (6 bases). CDR3 length: 14 amino acids. Germline values: CDR1 SGHAT, CDR2 FQNNGV. Deletions cut 3 bases from V and 5 bases from J, with 13 bases between. DNA for the CDR3: TGTGCCAGCAGCTTTGGAGGGCGGCTCGAGACCCAGTACTTC. It codes for CASSFGGRLETQYF.